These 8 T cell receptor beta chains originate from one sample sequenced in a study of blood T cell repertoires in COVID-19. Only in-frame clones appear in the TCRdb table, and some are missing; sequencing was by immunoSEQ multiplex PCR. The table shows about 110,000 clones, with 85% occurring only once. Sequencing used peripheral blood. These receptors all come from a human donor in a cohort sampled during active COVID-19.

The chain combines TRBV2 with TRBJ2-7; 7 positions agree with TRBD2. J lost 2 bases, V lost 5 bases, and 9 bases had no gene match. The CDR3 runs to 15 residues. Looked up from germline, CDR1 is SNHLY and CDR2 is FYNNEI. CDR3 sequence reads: CASSRRREMTYEQYF. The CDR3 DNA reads TGTGCCAGCAGTAGGCGGCGGGAGATGACCTACGAGCAGTACTTC.

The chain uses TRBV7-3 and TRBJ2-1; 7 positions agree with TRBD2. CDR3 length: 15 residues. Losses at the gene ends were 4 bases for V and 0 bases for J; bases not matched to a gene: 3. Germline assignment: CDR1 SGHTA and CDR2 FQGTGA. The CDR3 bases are TGTGCCAGCAGCTCGTCTAGCGGCTCCTACAATGAGCAGTTCTTC. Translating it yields CASSSSSGSYNEQFF.

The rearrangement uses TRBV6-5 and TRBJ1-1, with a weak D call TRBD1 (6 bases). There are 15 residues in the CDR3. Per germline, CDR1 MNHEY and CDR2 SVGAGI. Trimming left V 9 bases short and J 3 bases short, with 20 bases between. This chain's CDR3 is CASTARRGRDTEAFF. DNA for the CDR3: TGTGCCAGTACCGCCAGGCGGGGGCGGGACACTGAAGCTTTCTTT.

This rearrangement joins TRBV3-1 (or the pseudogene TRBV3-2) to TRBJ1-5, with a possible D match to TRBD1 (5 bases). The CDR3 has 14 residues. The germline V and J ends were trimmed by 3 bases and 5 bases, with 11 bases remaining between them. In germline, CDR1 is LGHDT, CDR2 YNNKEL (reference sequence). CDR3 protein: CASSQTWGDQPQHF. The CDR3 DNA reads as TGTGCCAGCAGCCAGACCTGGGGCGATCAGCCCCAGCATTTT.

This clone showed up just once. CDR3 in DNA: TGTGCCAGCAGGCCTTACGGGGACAGCACCGGGGAGCTGTTTTTT. Translated, it gives CASRPYGDSTGELFF. J is TRBJ2-2 and V is TRBV27, with 7 bases matching TRBD1. The junction had 8 bases not matched to a gene; V was cut back by 6 bases and J by 4 bases. Germline CDR1 and CDR2: MNHEY and SMNVEV (reference sequence). This CDR3 is built from 15 residues.

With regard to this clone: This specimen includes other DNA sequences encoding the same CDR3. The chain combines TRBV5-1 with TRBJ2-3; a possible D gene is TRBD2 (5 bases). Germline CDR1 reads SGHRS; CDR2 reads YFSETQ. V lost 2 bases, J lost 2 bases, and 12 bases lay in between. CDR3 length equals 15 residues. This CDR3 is CASSFGTSLTDTQYF. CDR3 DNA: TGCGCCAGCAGCTTTGGAACTAGTCTCACAGATACGCAGTATTTT.

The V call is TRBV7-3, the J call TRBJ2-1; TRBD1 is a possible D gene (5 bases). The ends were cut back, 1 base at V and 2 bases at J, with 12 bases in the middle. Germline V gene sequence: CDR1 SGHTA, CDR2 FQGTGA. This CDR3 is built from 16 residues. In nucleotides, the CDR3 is TGTGCCAGCAGCTTAATAGGGGTCGGTACCTACAATGAGCAGTTCTTC. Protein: CASSLIGVGTYNEQFF.

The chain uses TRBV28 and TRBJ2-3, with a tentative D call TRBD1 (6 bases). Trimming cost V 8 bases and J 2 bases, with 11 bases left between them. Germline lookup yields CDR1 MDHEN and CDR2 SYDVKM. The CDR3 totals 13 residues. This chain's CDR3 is CASGGGSTDTQYF. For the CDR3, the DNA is TGTGCCAGCGGGGGCGGATCCACAGATACGCAGTATTTT.